The rows below give T cell receptor beta chains drawn from one sample of a study of technical replicates of blood from four donors. Assay used: immunoSEQ multiplex PCR; TCRdb lists only in-frame clones, some missing. The sample has about 74,000 clones, 89% seen once. Input material: T cells isolated from PBMCs. All receptors come from a human donor in good health. The CDR3 runs from the conserved cysteine through the conserved F or W. Each record gives: J gene, D gene, clone size, V gene, CDR3 protein, CDR3 DNA. The D gene is left open where the match is weak. A clone size is listed for some rows: how often the clone was seen (once, few, many), or a class if it is expanded.

j_gene: TRBJ2-2; d_gene: TRBD1; abundance: -; v_gene: TRBV29-1; CDR3aa: CSAQTGTGELFF; CDR3nt: TGCAGCGCCCAGACAGGGACCGGGGAGCTGTTTTTT
j_gene: TRBJ2-7; d_gene: -; abundance: -; v_gene: TRBV7-9; CDR3aa: CASSWASSYEQYF; CDR3nt: TGTGCCAGCAGCTGGGCCAGCTCCTACGAGCAGTACTTC
j_gene: TRBJ1-1; d_gene: -; abundance: -; v_gene: TRBV7-2; CDR3aa: CASSMRTDSYTEAFF; CDR3nt: TGTGCCAGCAGCATGAGGACAGACTCATACACTGAAGCTTTCTTT
j_gene: TRBJ1-2; d_gene: -; abundance: -; v_gene: TRBV7-9; CDR3aa: CASSPEGANYGYTF; CDR3nt: TGTGCCAGCAGCCCCGAGGGGGCTAACTATGGCTACACCTTC
j_gene: TRBJ1-3; d_gene: -; abundance: -; v_gene: TRBV18; CDR3aa: CASSPTGSGNTIYF; CDR3nt: TGTGCCAGCTCACCAACGGGCTCTGGAAACACCATATATTTT
j_gene: TRBJ2-7; d_gene: -; abundance: -; v_gene: TRBV9; CDR3aa: CASSGTQGSQQYF; CDR3nt: TGTGCCAGCAGCGGGACACAGGGCTCCCAGCAGTACTTC
j_gene: TRBJ1-1; d_gene: -; abundance: -; v_gene: TRBV25-1; CDR3aa: CASSGSMTGTGNTEAFF; CDR3nt: TGTGCCAGCAGTGGCTCGATGACAGGTACGGGGAACACTGAAGCTTTCTTT
j_gene: TRBJ2-5; d_gene: TRBD2; abundance: -; v_gene: TRBV9; CDR3aa: CASSVGSGAQETQYF; CDR3nt: TGTGCCAGCAGCGTGGGTAGCGGGGCCCAAGAGACCCAGTACTTC
j_gene: TRBJ2-7; d_gene: -; abundance: -; v_gene: TRBV7-8; CDR3aa: CASSLTGLNEQYF; CDR3nt: TGTGCCAGCAGCTTAACAGGGCTCAACGAGCAGTACTTC
j_gene: TRBJ1-1; d_gene: -; abundance: -; v_gene: TRBV6-1; CDR3aa: CASSEVYAEAFF; CDR3nt: TGTGCCAGCAGTGAAGTGTATGCTGAAGCTTTCTTT
j_gene: TRBJ2-3; d_gene: TRBD2; abundance: -; v_gene: TRBV9; CDR3aa: CASSVDVPEASGLFTDTQYF; CDR3nt: TGTGCCAGCAGCGTAGATGTCCCTGAGGCTAGCGGGCTGTTCACAGATACGCAGTATTTT
j_gene: TRBJ2-3; d_gene: TRBD2; abundance: -; v_gene: TRBV7-3; CDR3aa: CASSWGGSPDTQYF; CDR3nt: TGTGCCAGCAGCTGGGGCGGGAGCCCAGATACGCAGTATTTT
j_gene: TRBJ1-1; d_gene: TRBD1; abundance: -; v_gene: TRBV4-1; CDR3aa: CASSRPGQAFMNTEAFF; CDR3nt: TGCGCCAGCAGCCGGCCGGGACAGGCTTTCATGAACACTGAAGCTTTCTTT
j_gene: TRBJ1-5; d_gene: TRBD1; abundance: once; v_gene: TRBV7-8; CDR3aa: CASSIPGTGGNQPQHF; CDR3nt: TGTGCCAGCAGCATACCCGGGACAGGGGGCAATCAGCCCCAGCATTTT
j_gene: TRBJ1-5; d_gene: -; abundance: once; v_gene: TRBV6-5; CDR3aa: CASSLGSSYPQPQHF; CDR3nt: TGTGCCAGCAGTTTGGGCAGCTCTTATCCCCAGCCCCAGCATTTT
j_gene: TRBJ1-1; d_gene: -; abundance: -; v_gene: TRBV6-6; CDR3aa: CASILSEDTEAFF; CDR3nt: TGTGCCAGCATTCTCAGTGAGGACACTGAAGCTTTCTTT
j_gene: TRBJ2-7; d_gene: TRBD2; abundance: -; v_gene: TRBV19; CDR3aa: CASSMSSGSYEQYF; CDR3nt: TGTGCCAGTAGTATGTCTAGCGGTTCCTACGAGCAGTACTTC
j_gene: TRBJ1-5; d_gene: -; abundance: -; v_gene: TRBV5-6; CDR3aa: CASSLGKLAPQHF; CDR3nt: TGTGCCAGCAGCTTGGGGAAATTAGCGCCCCAGCATTTT
j_gene: TRBJ2-7; d_gene: TRBD1; abundance: -; v_gene: TRBV5-4; CDR3aa: CASSLVGQGSYEQYF; CDR3nt: TGTGCCAGCAGCTTGGTGGGACAGGGCTCCTACGAGCAGTACTTC
j_gene: TRBJ2-5; d_gene: -; abundance: -; v_gene: TRBV5-1; CDR3aa: CASSLTGETQYF; CDR3nt: TGCGCCAGCAGCTTGACAGGGGAGACCCAGTACTTC
j_gene: TRBJ2-7; d_gene: -; abundance: -; v_gene: TRBV27; CDR3aa: CASSFGQSYEQYF; CDR3nt: TGTGCCAGCAGTTTTGGACAATCTTACGAGCAGTACTTC
j_gene: TRBJ2-7; d_gene: -; abundance: -; v_gene: TRBV5-1; CDR3aa: CASSFPAYEQYF; CDR3nt: TGCGCCAGCAGCTTTCCCGCCTACGAGCAGTACTTC
j_gene: TRBJ2-7; d_gene: -; abundance: -; v_gene: TRBV6-5; CDR3aa: CASSYDITYEQYF; CDR3nt: TGTGCCAGCAGTTACGACATTACCTACGAGCAGTACTTC
j_gene: TRBJ2-1; d_gene: TRBD1; abundance: -; v_gene: TRBV27; CDR3aa: CASSLGQGNEQFF; CDR3nt: TGTGCCAGCAGTCTGGGACAGGGAAATGAGCAGTTCTTC
j_gene: TRBJ2-1; d_gene: -; abundance: -; v_gene: TRBV6-7; CDR3aa: CASSRTSSYNEQFF; CDR3nt: TGTGCCAGCAGCCGTACTAGCTCCTACAATGAGCAGTTCTTC
j_gene: TRBJ2-7; d_gene: -; abundance: -; v_gene: TRBV28; CDR3aa: CASSLQGKYYEQYF; CDR3nt: TGTGCCAGCAGTTTGCAGGGAAAGTACTACGAGCAGTACTTC
j_gene: TRBJ2-3; d_gene: TRBD2; abundance: -; v_gene: TRBV6-1; CDR3aa: CASRESGGDTQYF; CDR3nt: TGTGCCAGCCGCGAGTCGGGGGGGGATACGCAGTATTTT
j_gene: TRBJ1-1; d_gene: TRBD1; abundance: -; v_gene: TRBV18; CDR3aa: CASSLAGQMNTEAFF; CDR3nt: TGTGCCAGCTCACTAGCGGGACAGATGAACACTGAAGCTTTCTTT
j_gene: TRBJ2-2; d_gene: -; abundance: -; v_gene: TRBV11-3; CDR3aa: CASSLDRMGQGSTGELFF; CDR3nt: TGTGCCAGCAGCTTAGATCGGATGGGGCAGGGAAGCACCGGGGAGCTGTTTTTT
j_gene: TRBJ2-7; d_gene: -; abundance: -; v_gene: TRBV6-6; CDR3aa: CASSGTYEQYF; CDR3nt: TGTGCCAGTAGCGGTACCTACGAGCAGTACTTC
j_gene: TRBJ1-2; d_gene: TRBD1; abundance: -; v_gene: TRBV5-1; CDR3aa: CASSLRGQNYGYTF; CDR3nt: TGCGCCAGCAGCCTGAGGGGACAGAATTATGGCTACACCTTC
j_gene: TRBJ2-3; d_gene: -; abundance: -; v_gene: TRBV27; CDR3aa: CASSLIGSTDTQYF; CDR3nt: TGTGCCAGCAGTTTAATCGGGAGCACAGATACGCAGTATTTT
j_gene: TRBJ2-7; d_gene: TRBD1; abundance: -; v_gene: TRBV27; CDR3aa: CASTSDRATGEQYF; CDR3nt: TGTGCCAGCACCTCGGACAGGGCGACAGGCGAGCAGTACTTC